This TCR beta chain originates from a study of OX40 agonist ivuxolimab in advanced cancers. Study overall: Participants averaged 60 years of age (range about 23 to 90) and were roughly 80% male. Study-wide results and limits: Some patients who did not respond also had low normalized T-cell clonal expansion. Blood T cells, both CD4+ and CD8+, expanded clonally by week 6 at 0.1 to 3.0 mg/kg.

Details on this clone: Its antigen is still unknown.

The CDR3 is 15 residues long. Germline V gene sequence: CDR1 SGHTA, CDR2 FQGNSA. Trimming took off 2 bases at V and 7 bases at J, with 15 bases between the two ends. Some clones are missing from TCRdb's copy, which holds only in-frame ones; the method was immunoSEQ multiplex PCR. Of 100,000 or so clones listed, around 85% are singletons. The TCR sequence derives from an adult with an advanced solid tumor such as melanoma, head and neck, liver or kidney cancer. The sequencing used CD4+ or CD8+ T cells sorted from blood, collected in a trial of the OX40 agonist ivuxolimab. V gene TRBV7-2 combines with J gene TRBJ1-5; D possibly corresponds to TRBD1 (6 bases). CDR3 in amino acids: CASSLTWGGQQPQHF. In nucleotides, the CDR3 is TGTGCCAGCAGCTTAACTTGGGGGGGACAACAGCCCCAGCATTTT. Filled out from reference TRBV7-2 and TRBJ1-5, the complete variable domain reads GAGVSQSPSNKVTEKGKDVELRCDPISGHTALYWYRQSLGQGLEFLIYFQGNSAPDKSGLPSDRFSAERTGGSVSTLTIQRTQQEDSAVYLCASSLTWGGQQPQHFGDGTRLSIL.